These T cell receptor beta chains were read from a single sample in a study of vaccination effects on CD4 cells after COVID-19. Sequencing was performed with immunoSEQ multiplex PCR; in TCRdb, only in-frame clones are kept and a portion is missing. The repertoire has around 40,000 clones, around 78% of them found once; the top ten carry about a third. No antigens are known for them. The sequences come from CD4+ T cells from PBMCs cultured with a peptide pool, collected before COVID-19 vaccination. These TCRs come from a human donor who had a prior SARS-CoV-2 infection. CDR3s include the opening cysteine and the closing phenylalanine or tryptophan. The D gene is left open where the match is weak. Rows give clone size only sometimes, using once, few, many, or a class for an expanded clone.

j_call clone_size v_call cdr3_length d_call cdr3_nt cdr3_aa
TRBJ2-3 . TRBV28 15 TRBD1 TGTGCCAGCAGTTTATCGGGACAGAACACAGATACGCAGTATTTT CASSLSGQNTDTQYF
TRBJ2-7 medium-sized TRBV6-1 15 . TGTGCCAGCAGTGATAGGATCGCAGGCTCCTACGAGCAGTACTTC CASSDRIAGSYEQYF
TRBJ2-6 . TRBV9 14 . TGTGCCAGCAGCGACTTGGCTGGGGCCAACGTCCTGACTTTC CASSDLAGANVLTF
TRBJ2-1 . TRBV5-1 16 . TGCGCCAGCAGCTTAACTGGGGAGCAGAAGTACAATGAGCAGTTCTTC CASSLTGEQKYNEQFF
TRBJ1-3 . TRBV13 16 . TGTGCCAGCAGCCTGGGGCTTTGGGGCTCTGGAAACACCATATATTTT CASSLGLWGSGNTIYF
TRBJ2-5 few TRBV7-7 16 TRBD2 TGTGCTAGCAGCTTATCCTGGACTAGCGGGGAAGAGACCCAGTACTTC CASSLSWTSGEETQYF
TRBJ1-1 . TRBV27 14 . TGTGCCAGCAGGCTGACCAGGGGTGGTACTGAAGCTTTCTTT CASRLTRGGTEAFF
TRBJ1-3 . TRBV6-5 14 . TGTGCCAGCAGGCTTCGAGTCTCTGGAAACACCATATATTTT CASRLRVSGNTIYF
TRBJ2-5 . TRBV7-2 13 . TGTGCCAGCAGCTTATTCAGGGAGGAGACCCAGTACTTC CASSLFREETQYF
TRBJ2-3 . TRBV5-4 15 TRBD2 TGTGCCAGCAGCCTACGGACTAGCGGGAGAGGTACGCAGTATTTT CASSLRTSGRGTQYF
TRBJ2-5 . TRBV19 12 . TGTGCCAGGCCTCCCGGGGTCGAGACCCAGTACTTC CARPPGVETQYF
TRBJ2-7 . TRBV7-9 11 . TGTGCCAGCAGCCCCGGGGACGAGCAGTACTTC CASSPGDEQYF
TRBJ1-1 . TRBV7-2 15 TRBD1 TGTGCCAGCAGAAAAGATACAGGGGAGAACACTGAAGCTTTCTTT CASRKDTGENTEAFF
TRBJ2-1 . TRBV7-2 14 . TGTGCCAGCTCAAGGTTAGCGATCTACAATGAGCAGTTCTTC CASSRLAIYNEQFF
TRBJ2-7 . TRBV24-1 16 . TGTGCCACCAGTGAGGCAGGGGCACCGGGTCCTTACGAGCAGTACTTC CATSEAGAPGPYEQYF
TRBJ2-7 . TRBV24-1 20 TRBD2 TGTGCCACCAGTGATTTTTCTGCGGGACTAGCGGGATTCTTCTCCTACGAGCAGTACTTC CATSDFSAGLAGFFSYEQYF
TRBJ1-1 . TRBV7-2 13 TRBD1 TGTGCCAGCAGCGGGACAGGGTACACTGAAGCTTTCTTT CASSGTGYTEAFF
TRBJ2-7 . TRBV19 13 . TGTGCCAGTAGTAGGACAGTTGTCGGCGAGCAGTACTTC CASSRTVVGEQYF
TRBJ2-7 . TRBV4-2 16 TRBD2 TGTGCCAGCAGCCGGACTAGCGGGACCCGAACCTACGAGCAGTACTTC CASSRTSGTRTYEQYF
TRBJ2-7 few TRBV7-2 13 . TGTGCCAGCAGCTCTGGAGGGGGGTACGAGCAGTACTTC CASSSGGGYEQYF
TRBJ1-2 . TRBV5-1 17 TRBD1 TGCGCCAGCAGCTTGGGGGGGACAGGGGTCTCCGTCTATGGCTACACCTTC CASSLGGTGVSVYGYTF
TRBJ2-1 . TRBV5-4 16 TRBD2 TGTGCCAGCAGCGCAGGGGGGACTAGCGGATTCAATGAGCAGTTCTTC CASSAGGTSGFNEQFF